This TCR beta chain was captured in a study of control samples from healthy donors and cancer patients. V lost 10 bases and J lost 13; bases outside the gene matches: 7. Looked up from germline, CDR1 is WSHSY and CDR2 is SAAADI. The CDR3 is 11 residues long. Sequencing was performed with immunoSEQ multiplex PCR; in TCRdb, only in-frame clones are kept and a portion is missing. The sample carries about 140,000 clones, approximately 91% recorded once. The clonotype was recovered from a woman in her thirties in good health. Sequenced sample: blood. The genes are TRBV10-2 and TRBJ2-1; 10 bases are shared with TRBD2. CDR3 nucleotide sequence: TGCGCCACCGGGACTAGCGAGCGCCAGTTCTTC. Its protein product is CATGTSERQFF.